The 20 T cell receptor beta chains in this list originate from one sample, sequenced in a study of CD8 T cells in ankylosing spondylitis. TCRdb fed the 5' RACE reads into MiXCR, producing one record per CDR3 protein. The table shows 700,000 to 1,000,000 distinct CDR3 sequences, with about an eighth occurring only once. Broader study findings: Made up of fewer than ten highly homologous variants, a TCR beta motif appeared characteristic of ankylosing spondylitis blood.

These TCRs are of unknown antigen specificity. Sequencing was performed on blood, either unsorted or a sorted T cell fraction (not recorded which). These receptors came from a male donor with ankylosing spondylitis.

This clonotype was observed many times. The J gene is TRBJ2-1, the V gene TRBV4-2; 11 bases line up with TRBD2. The CDR3 sequence is 16 residues long. Trimming cost V 4 bases and J 5 bases; bases outside gene matches: 7. Per germline, CDR1 LGHNA and CDR2 YNFKEQ. CDR3 DNA sequence: TGTGCCAGCAGCCCCATGGGACTAGCGGCCGACAATGAGCAGTTCTTC. As protein: CASSPMGLAADNEQFF.

This clonotype was seen only a few times. The V gene is TRBV10-3, the J gene TRBJ1-1; D possibly corresponds to TRBD1 (5 bases). The CDR3 has 13 residues. Germline V CDR1 and CDR2: ENHRY, SYGVKD. The V end lost 6 bases, the J end lost 1 base, and 9 bases lay between the germline ends. CDR3 DNA sequence: TGTGCCATCAGCCGGGACCCGAACACTGAAGCTTTCTTT. It encodes CAISRDPNTEAFF.

In this sample, this clonotype turned up a few times. This sequence joins TRBV5-1 and TRBJ2-2, with TRBD2 identical over 9 bases. J was trimmed by 5 bases and V by 0 bases; bases with no gene match: 8. CDR1 is SGHRS and CDR2 is YFSETQ in the germline V gene. There are 17 residues in the CDR3. The CDR3 DNA is TGCGCCAGCAGCTTGGCACCGGGACTAGCAATGACCGGGGAGCTGTTTTTT. It codes for CASSLAPGLAMTGELFF. Full variable domain (outside the CDR3, taken from reference TRBV5-1 and TRBJ2-2): KAGVTQTPRYLIKTRGQQVTLSCSPISGHRSVSWYQQTPGQGLQFLFEYFSETQRNKGNFPGRFSGRQFSNSRSEMNVSTLELGDSALYLCASSLAPGLAMTGELFFGEGSRLTVL.

This chain uses TRBV6-2 or TRBV6-3 with TRBJ2-4; D call uncertain. V lost 2 bases and J lost 4, with 9 bases in between. CDR3 length: 14 residues. CDR1 is MNHEY, CDR2 SVGEGT, per germline. The CDR3 region has the DNA TGTGCCAGCAGTTACAGGGCCGGGAAAAACATTCAGTACTTC. Translating it yields CASSYRAGKNIQYF.

The chain links TRBV7-9 to TRBJ2-7; 8 bases align to TRBD1. Germline lookup yields CDR1 SEHNR and CDR2 FQNEAQ (reference sequence). V was clipped by 2 bases and J by 2 bases; unmatched bases: 2. The CDR3 runs to 14 residues. CDR3 sequence: CASSLRDRPYEQYF. DNA for the CDR3: TGTGCCAGCAGCTTACGGGACAGGCCCTACGAGCAGTACTTC.

The table lists this clonotype with many counts. The CDR3 sequence is CASSLDTQPQHF. CDR3 bases: TGTGCCAGCAGCTTGGATACCCAGCCCCAGCATTTT. The gene calls are TRBV7-9 and TRBJ1-5; D unresolved. The germline V gene encodes CDR1 SEHNR and CDR2 FQNEAQ (reference sequence). The CDR3 extends over 12 amino acids. Trimming removed 3 bases at V and 7 bases at J, with 7 bases between.

At least ten counts were recorded for this clonotype. J is TRBJ2-3 and V is TRBV5-1, with D possibly matching TRBD2 (6 bases). The CDR3 consists of 14 residues. Trimming pared 4 bases from V and 6 bases from J, leaving 15 bases between. Germline assignment: CDR1 SGHRS and CDR2 YFSETQ. The CDR3 coding sequence is TGCGCCAGCAGCGGACCGGGACTTTGGGATACGCAGTATTTT. Its translation is CASSGPGLWDTQYF. The entire variable domain, with the rest obtained from reference TRBV5-1 and TRBJ2-3, is as follows: KAGVTQTPRYLIKTRGQQVTLSCSPISGHRSVSWYQQTPGQGLQFLFEYFSETQRNKGNFPGRFSGRQFSNSRSEMNVSTLELGDSALYLCASSGPGLWDTQYFGPGTRLTVL.

This clonotype was observed many times. The rearrangement links TRBV4-1 to TRBJ2-2, with 8 bases aligning to TRBD2. CDR3 length: 16 residues. V lost 1 base, J lost 1 base, and 2 bases stayed unmatched. CDR1 MGHRA and CDR2 YSYEKL come from the germline V gene. The CDR3 region is CASSQVAGGNTGELFF. The CDR3 bases are TGCGCCAGCAGCCAAGTGGCGGGAGGGAACACCGGGGAGCTGTTTTTT.

This clonotype was observed a few times. The rearrangement links TRBV6-2 or TRBV6-3 to TRBJ2-7; weak D call: TRBD2 (5 bases). The germline V and J ends were trimmed by 6 bases and 9 bases, with 15 bases remaining between them. CDR1 and CDR2 from the germline V gene are MNHEY and SVGEGT. The length of the CDR3 is 12 residues. The CDR3 spells CASSLGLAGQYF. Written as DNA, the CDR3 is TGTGCCAGCAGCCTCGGACTCGCCGGGCAGTACTTC.

This sequence joins TRBV25-1 and TRBJ2-1; 8 bases are shared with TRBD2. The germline V gene has CDR1 MGHDK and CDR2 SYGVNS. Trimming at V came to 2 bases and at J to 1 base, leaving 4 bases not matched to a gene. This CDR3 has 16 residues. This CDR3 is CASSEPSGRSYNEQFF. The CDR3 nucleotides read TGTGCCAGCAGTGAACCCAGCGGGAGATCCTACAATGAGCAGTTCTTC.

V and J are TRBV4-3 and TRBJ2-7; D perhaps matches TRBD2 (5 bases). CDR1 is LGHNA, CDR2 YSLEER, per germline. The CDR3 contains 18 residues. The germline V and J ends were trimmed by 2 bases and 2 bases, with 22 bases remaining between them. The CDR3 DNA is TGCGCCAGCAGCCAAAAGTTTTTCGGTGAACTAGTCGCCTACGAGCAGTACTTC. Amino acid sequence: CASSQKFFGELVAYEQYF.

The chain couples TRBV5-1 to TRBJ2-5, with D perhaps assigned TRBD1 or TRBD2 (6 bases each). V was cut by 4 bases and J by 10 bases, with 20 bases left in between. Germline V gene sequence: CDR1 SGHRS, CDR2 YFSETQ. This CDR3 has 14 residues. The CDR3 DNA reads TGCGCCAGCAGCCTCGGGACATCCCGGCGGGACCAGTACTTC. Translation gives CASSLGTSRRDQYF.

The table lists this clonotype with a few counts. The chain employs TRBV12-3 or TRBV12-4 and TRBJ1-1; a weak D match, TRBD1 (5 bases). This CDR3 has 14 amino acids. Trimming removed 7 bases at V and 4 bases at J, with 16 bases between. In nucleotides, the CDR3 is TGTGCCAGCATCCGTAATGGGGCACGCACTGAAGCTTTCTTT. This encodes CASIRNGARTEAFF.

This clonotype appeared a few times. This chain connects TRBV10-3 to TRBJ2-2; D ambiguous. V was clipped by 5 bases and J by 2 bases, with 0 bases between them. Per germline, CDR1 ENHRY and CDR2 SYGVKD. The CDR3 has 11 amino acids. The CDR3 is CAISNTGELFF. The DNA of the CDR3 is TGTGCCATCAGTAACACCGGGGAGCTGTTTTTT.

The J gene is TRBJ2-3, the V gene TRBV6-4; weak D call: TRBD2 (6 bases). This CDR3 is 15 amino acids long. Trimming left V 10 bases short and J 4 bases short, with 21 bases between. Germline assignment: CDR1 MRHNA and CDR2 SNTAGT. The CDR3 coding sequence is TGTGCCAACCACTTCCTCGCGGGGAACCCAGATACGCAGTATTTT. Protein sequence: CANHFLAGNPDTQYF.

The genes are TRBV7-9 and TRBJ2-1; 13 bases are a match to TRBD2. The CDR3 is 14 amino acids. Germline lookup yields CDR1 SEHNR and CDR2 FQNEAQ (reference sequence). Germline trimming cut 6 bases from V and 9 bases from J; bases unmatched to any gene: 5. CDR3 protein: CASRLAGGGGEQFF. CDR3 DNA: TGTGCCAGCAGACTAGCGGGAGGGGGAGGTGAGCAGTTCTTC.

This chain uses TRBV12-3 or TRBV12-4 with TRBJ1-5; the D gene is possibly TRBD1 (5 bases). The V end lost 6 bases, the J end lost 2 bases, and 20 bases lay between the germline ends. The CDR3 loop spans 17 amino acids. The CDR3 nucleotides read TGTGCCAGCAGCCTACTTACCGGGACCCCGGGCAATCAGCCCCAGCATTTT. Residues: CASSLLTGTPGNQPQHF.

This clonotype has more than one count but fewer than ten. J is TRBJ2-7 and V is TRBV5-1, with 7 bases identical to TRBD1. The CDR3 loop spans 14 amino acids. Trimming took 4 bases from V and 4 from J; bases not matched to a gene: 8. Per germline, CDR1 SGHRS and CDR2 YFSETQ. The CDR3 loop is CASSLTTGLYEQYF. CDR3 nucleotides: TGCGCCAGCAGCCTCACGACAGGGTTGTACGAGCAGTACTTC.

The rearrangement uses TRBV4-1 and TRBJ1-2, with 7 bases identical to TRBD1. V lost 4 bases to trimming and J lost 3 bases; unmatched junction nucleotides: 11. The CDR3 consists of 16 residues. Germline-derived CDR1 and CDR2 are MGHRA and YSYEKL. CDR3 residues: CASSLKGQTQDYGYTF. As DNA, the CDR3 is TGCGCCAGCAGCCTTAAGGGACAGACCCAAGACTATGGCTACACCTTC.

This clonotype appeared many times. The chain combines TRBV7-8 with TRBJ2-1; TRBD2 agrees at 14 bases. Germline CDR1 reads SGHVS; CDR2 reads FQNEAQ. V gave up 5 bases and J gave up 11 bases; unmatched junction bases: 11. The CDR3 totals 16 residues. CDR3 sequence: CASSAMGLAGVYKQFF. The CDR3 DNA reads TGTGCCAGCAGCGCTATGGGACTAGCGGGAGTCTATAAGCAGTTCTTC.